One and the same sample provided the 12 T cell receptor beta chains below, sequenced in a study of beta chain features in type 1 diabetes. Antigen specificity for these receptors is unknown. Study-level findings and limits: Across all four CD4+ subsets, people with type 1 diabetes showed modestly shorter TCRB CDR3s.

Since all of the isolated RNA was reverse transcribed, expressed TCRB transcripts were what got sequenced. Clones were sequenced by immunoSEQ multiplex PCR, and TCRdb holds only the in-frame ones, with some missing. The sample has about 150,000 clones; 7.8% are singletons. The sample consisted of central memory CD4+ T cells from blood. The receptors here all came from a woman between 40 and 50 years old with type 1 diabetes.

This clone has a handful of counts. This chain uses TRBV2 with TRBJ2-7, with 7 nucleotides matching TRBD2. CDR1 and CDR2 (germline): SNHLY, FYNNEI. This CDR3 is 13 amino acids long. J gave up 7 bases and V 10 bases, and 13 bases lay outside the gene matches. This CDR3 is CATTRELGREQYF. DNA for the CDR3: TGTGCCACCACGAGGGAACTCGGGAGGGAGCAGTACTTC. The complete variable domain, with remaining parts taken from reference TRBV2 and TRBJ2-7, reads EPEVTQTPSHQVTQMGQEVILRCVPISNHLYFYWYRQILGQKVEFLVSFYNNEISEKSEIFDDQFSVERPDGSNFTLKIRSTKLEDSAMYFCATTRELGREQYFGPGTRLTVT.

The rearrangement uses TRBV4-1 and TRBJ2-1; perhaps TRBD2 as D (5 bases). The V and J ends lost 1 base and 8 bases respectively, with 15 bases between them. Germline CDR1 is MGHRA and CDR2 is YSYEKL. This CDR3 spans 15 amino acids. The CDR3 here is CASSQVPGKDYEQFF. The CDR3 bases are TGCGCCAGCAGCCAAGTTCCGGGGAAGGACTATGAGCAGTTCTTC.

Concerning this clone: The junction departs from the called germline gene at one end, perhaps through a read error. The rearrangement uses TRBV19 and TRBJ2-3; perhaps TRBD1 as D (5 bases). Germline V lookup: CDR1 LNHDA, CDR2 SQIVND (reference sequence). The CDR3 is 14 amino acids. CDR3 loop: CASSIDAGTGTQYF. The CDR3 coding sequence is TGTGCCAGTAGTATAGATGCAGGCACAGGTACGCAGTATTTT.

The chain combines TRBV7-2 with TRBJ2-7; D gene unclear. Germline loops: CDR1 SGHTA, CDR2 FQGNSA. The ends were cut back, 3 bases at V and 7 bases at J, with 7 bases in the middle. CDR3 size: 11 residues. As DNA, the CDR3 is TGTGCCAGCAGCTTTGTGGCAGAGCAGTACTTC. Its protein product is CASSFVAEQYF.

This clone was found a few times. The chain is built from TRBV6-5 and TRBJ1-2, with D tentatively TRBD1 (6 bases). V gave up 5 bases and J gave up 5 bases, with 15 bases separating them. Per germline, CDR1 MNHEY and CDR2 SVGAGI. The CDR3 spans 14 residues. The CDR3 coding sequence is TGTGCCAGCAGTCCGGACAGCGGACCGTATGGCTACACCTTC. Translation: CASSPDSGPYGYTF.

The genes are TRBV6-5 and TRBJ1-2; 7 bases agree with TRBD1. Germline V gene lookup returns CDR1 MNHEY and CDR2 SVGAGI. There are 15 residues in the CDR3. Trimming cost V 3 bases and J 2 bases; bases outside gene matches: 6. In nucleotides, the CDR3 is TGTGCCAGCAGTTATAGGGACAGTGGGAACTATGGCTACACCTTC. It translates to CASSYRDSGNYGYTF.

The chain carries TRBV9 and TRBJ1-5; tentatively, D is TRBD1 (6 bases). Germline assignment: CDR1 SGDLS and CDR2 YYNGEE. The CDR3 consists of 17 residues. Trimming stripped 2 bases from V and 0 bases from J, with 15 bases between. In nucleotides, the CDR3 is TGTGCCAGCAGCGTTGGACAGAACCCCTATAGCAATCAGCCCCAGCATTTT. Its protein product is CASSVGQNPYSNQPQHF.

The V gene is TRBV15, the J gene TRBJ2-1, with 11 bases lining up with TRBD2. This CDR3 comprises 16 residues. The ends lost 4 bases at V and 7 bases at J; junction bases unmatched: 9. Germline loops: CDR1 LNHNV, CDR2 YYDKDF (reference sequence). In DNA form, the CDR3 reads TGTGCCACCAGCACACTTACTAGCGGGAGTATTAATGAGCAGTTCTTC. Amino acids: CATSTLTSGSINEQFF.

CDR3 protein: CASSPGGQGNIQYF. The CDR3 nucleotides are TGCGCCAGCAGCCCGGGAGGGCAGGGAAACATTCAGTACTTC. The genes are TRBV5-1 and TRBJ2-4; 8 bases fit TRBD2. Trimming took 4 bases from V and 6 from J; bases not matched to a gene: 6. This CDR3 contains 14 residues. Germline CDR1 is SGHRS and CDR2 is YFSETQ.

The CDR3 nucleotides are TGTGCCAGCAGCTTAGGACTCCAGGACAGGGGACACGAAAAACTGTTTTTT. Translated, it gives CASSLGLQDRGHEKLFF. The chain carries TRBV7-6 and TRBJ1-4, with 9 bases that match TRBD1. Germline CDR1 reads SGHVS; CDR2 reads FNYEAQ. CDR3 length: 17 residues. Germline trimming cut 1 base from V and 8 bases from J; bases unmatched to any gene: 11.

J is TRBJ2-2 and V is TRBV7-3, with no clear D. With 5 bases removed from V and 3 bases from J, the gap between germline ends came to 7 bases. CDR3 length equals 13 residues. Germline V lookup: CDR1 SGHTA, CDR2 FQGTGA. CDR3 protein: CASSPSDTGELFF. The CDR3 DNA reads TGTGCCAGCAGCCCCTCGGACACCGGGGAGCTGTTTTTT.

This clone was counted a few times. This chain joins TRBV30 and TRBJ2-2, with D possibly TRBD2 on 6 matching bases. Per germline, CDR1 GTSNPN and CDR2 SVGIG (reference sequence). The CDR3 runs 13 residues. V shed 0 bases and J shed 6 bases, with 8 bases lying between them. CDR3 amino acids: CAWSVTGAGELFF. The CDR3 bases are TGTGCCTGGAGTGTAACGGGAGCCGGGGAGCTGTTTTTT.